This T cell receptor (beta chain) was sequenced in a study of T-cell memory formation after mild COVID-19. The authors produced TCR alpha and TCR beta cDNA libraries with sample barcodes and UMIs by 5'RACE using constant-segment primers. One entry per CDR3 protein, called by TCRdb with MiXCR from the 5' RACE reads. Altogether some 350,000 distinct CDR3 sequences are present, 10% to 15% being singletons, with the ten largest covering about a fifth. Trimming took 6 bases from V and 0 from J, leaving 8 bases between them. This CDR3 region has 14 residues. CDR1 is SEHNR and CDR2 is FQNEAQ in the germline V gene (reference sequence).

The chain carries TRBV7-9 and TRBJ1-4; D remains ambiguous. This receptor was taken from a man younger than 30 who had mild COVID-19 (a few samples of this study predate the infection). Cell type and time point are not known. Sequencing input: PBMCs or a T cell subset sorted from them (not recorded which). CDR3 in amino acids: CASRPAATNEKLFF. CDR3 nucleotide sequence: TGTGCCAGCAGGCCAGCCGCAACTAATGAAAAACTGTTTTTT.